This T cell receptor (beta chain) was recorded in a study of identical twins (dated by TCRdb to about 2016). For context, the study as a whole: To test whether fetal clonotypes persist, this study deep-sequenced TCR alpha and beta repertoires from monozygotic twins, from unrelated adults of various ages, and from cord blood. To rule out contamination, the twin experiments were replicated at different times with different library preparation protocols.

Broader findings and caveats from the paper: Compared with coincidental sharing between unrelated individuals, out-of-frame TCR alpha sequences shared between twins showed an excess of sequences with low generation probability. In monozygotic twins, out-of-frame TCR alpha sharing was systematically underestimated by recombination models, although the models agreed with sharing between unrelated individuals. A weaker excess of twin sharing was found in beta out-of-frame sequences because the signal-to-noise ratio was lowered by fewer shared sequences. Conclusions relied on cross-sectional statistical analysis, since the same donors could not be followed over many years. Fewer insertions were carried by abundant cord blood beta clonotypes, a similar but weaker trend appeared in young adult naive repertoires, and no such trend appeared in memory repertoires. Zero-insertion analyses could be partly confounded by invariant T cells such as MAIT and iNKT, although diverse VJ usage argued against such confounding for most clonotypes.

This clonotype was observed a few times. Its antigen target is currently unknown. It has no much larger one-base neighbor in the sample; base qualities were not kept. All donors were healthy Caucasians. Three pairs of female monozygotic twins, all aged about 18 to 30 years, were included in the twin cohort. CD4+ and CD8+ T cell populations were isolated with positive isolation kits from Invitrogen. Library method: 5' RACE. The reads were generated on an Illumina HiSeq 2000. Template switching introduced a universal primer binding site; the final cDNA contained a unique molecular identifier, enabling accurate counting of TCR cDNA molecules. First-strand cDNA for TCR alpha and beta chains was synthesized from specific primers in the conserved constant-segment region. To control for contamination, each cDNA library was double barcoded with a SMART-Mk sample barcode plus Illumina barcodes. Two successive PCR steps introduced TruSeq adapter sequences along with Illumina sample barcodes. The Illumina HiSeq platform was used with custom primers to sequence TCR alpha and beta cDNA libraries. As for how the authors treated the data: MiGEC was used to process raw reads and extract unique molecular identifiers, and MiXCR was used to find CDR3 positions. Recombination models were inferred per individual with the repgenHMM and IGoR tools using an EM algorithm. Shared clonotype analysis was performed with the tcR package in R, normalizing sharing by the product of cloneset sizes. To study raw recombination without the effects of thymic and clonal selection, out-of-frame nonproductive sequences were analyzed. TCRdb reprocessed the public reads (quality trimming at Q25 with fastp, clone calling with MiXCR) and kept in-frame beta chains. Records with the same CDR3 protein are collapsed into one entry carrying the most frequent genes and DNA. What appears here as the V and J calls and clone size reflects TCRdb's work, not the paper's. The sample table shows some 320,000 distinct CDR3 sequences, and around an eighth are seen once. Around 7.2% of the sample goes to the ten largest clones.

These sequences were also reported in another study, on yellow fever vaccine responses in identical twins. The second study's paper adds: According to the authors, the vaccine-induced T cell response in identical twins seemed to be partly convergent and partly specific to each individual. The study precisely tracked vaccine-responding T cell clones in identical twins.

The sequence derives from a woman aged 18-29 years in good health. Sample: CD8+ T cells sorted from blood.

This receptor carries the CDR3 CASSESSGRSTDTQYF. The bases read TGTGCCAGCAGTGAATCTAGCGGGAGGAGCACAGATACGCAGTATTTT. The rearranged segments are TRBV2 and TRBJ2-3; 11 of the junction bases match TRBD2. The CDR3 sequence holds 16 residues, the cysteine and phenylalanine included. Of all the DNA, just the CDR3 is kept, 48 bases in frame from base 1. Reading the germline V gene gives CDR1 SNHLY and CDR2 FYNNEI. Trimmed from V: 2 bases; trimmed from J: 0 bases; junction bases lacking a gene match: 1.